These 24 T cell receptor beta chains share one sample of origin, sequenced in a study of cytomegalovirus exposure and HLA in healthy donors. PCR was performed using 60 Vbeta and 13 Jbeta primers. Assay used: immunoSEQ multiplex PCR; TCRdb lists only in-frame clones, some missing. The table has 150,000 to 200,000 clones, almost 80% seen once. The sequencing sample was made of PBMCs. The receptors shown here come from a man aged 18 to 35 in good health and CMV-seropositive.

V is TRBV30 and J is TRBJ2-1; TRBD2 is a possible D gene (6 bases). CDR1 GTSNPN and CDR2 SVGIG come from the germline V gene (reference sequence). The ends were cut back, 3 bases at V and 4 bases at J, with 13 bases in the middle. CDR3 size: 14 residues. The CDR3 protein is CAWRRVAEYNEQFF. CDR3 DNA: TGTGCCTGGAGACGGGTAGCGGAGTACAATGAGCAGTTCTTC. The full variable domain, with the rest looked up from reference TRBV30 and TRBJ2-1, is SQTIHQWPATLVQPVGSPLSLECTVEGTSNPNLYWYRQAAGRGLQLLFYSVGIGQISSEVPQNLSASRPQDRQFILSSKKLLLSDSGFYLCAWRRVAEYNEQFFGPGTRLTVL.

This clone was detected a few times. The chain carries TRBV11-2 and TRBJ1-3, with TRBD1 matching over 7 bases. Per the germline V gene, CDR1 is SGHAT and CDR2 is FQNNGV. V gave up 5 bases and J gave up 2 bases; unmatched junction bases: 3. This CDR3 comprises 14 residues. The CDR3 nucleotides are TGTGCCAGCAGCCTTGGGACAGCTGGAAACACCATATATTTT. It yields the protein CASSLGTAGNTIYF.

J is TRBJ2-1 and V is TRBV10-3, with 7 bases lining up with TRBD1. CDR3 length: 14 amino acids. V was pared by 8 bases and J by 3 bases, with 7 bases of the junction left unmatched. Germline V gives CDR1 ENHRY, CDR2 SYGVKD. The CDR3 reads CAISSRDSYNEQFF. CDR3 DNA sequence: TGTGCCATCTCCTCTCGGGACAGCTACAATGAGCAGTTCTTC.

The chain joins TRBV20-1 to TRBJ1-2; a weak D match, TRBD1 (5 bases). The CDR3 has 11 residues. Germline V lookup: CDR1 DFQATT, CDR2 SNEGSKA (reference sequence). V was pared by 6 bases and J by 8 bases, with 13 bases between. The CDR3 is CSADGQGGYTF. For the CDR3, the DNA is TGCAGTGCGGACGGACAAGGAGGCTACACCTTC.

This clone was counted once. The chain links TRBV10-1 to TRBJ2-7; tentative D call: TRBD1 (6 bases). Germline V gives CDR1 WNHNN, CDR2 SYGVQD (reference sequence). With 0 bases removed from V and 3 bases from J, the gap between germline ends came to 12 bases. The CDR3 is 15 residues long. The CDR3 spells CASSESGRTVYEQYF. The CDR3 DNA sequence: TGCGCCAGCAGTGAGTCCGGACGGACAGTCTACGAGCAGTACTTC.

The chain links TRBV7-9 to TRBJ2-2; possible D gene TRBD1, 6 bases. V was cut by 5 bases and J by 1 base, with 11 bases left in between. The CDR3 covers 15 residues. Germline CDR1 reads SEHNR; CDR2 reads FQNEAQ (reference sequence). The CDR3 sequence: CASSANRENTGELFF. The CDR3, as DNA: TGTGCCAGCAGCGCCAACAGGGAGAACACCGGGGAGCTGTTTTTT. The whole variable domain, filled in from reference TRBV7-9 and TRBJ2-2, reads DTGVSQNPRHKITKRGQNVTFRCDPISEHNRLYWYRQTLGQGPEFLTYFQNEAQLEKSRLLSDRFSAERPKGSFSTLEIQRTEQGDSAMYLCASSANRENTGELFFGEGSRLTVL.

This clone was counted a few times. Germline and junction disagree at one end, which may indicate a read error. V and J are TRBV10-2 and TRBJ2-7, with D possibly being TRBD2 (7 bases). Germline CDR1 WSHSY, CDR2 SAAADI. The length of the CDR3 is 17 residues. CDR3 amino acids: CASGEASGGAGSYEQYF. The CDR3 DNA reads TGCGCCAGCGGTGAGGCTAGTGGGGGGGCCGGTTCCTACGAGCAGTACTTC.

This chain connects TRBV30 to TRBJ2-7, with D perhaps matching TRBD1 (5 bases). This CDR3 is 14 amino acids long. V was clipped by 2 bases and J by 2 bases, with 13 bases between them. Germline V CDR1 and CDR2: GTSNPN, SVGIG (reference sequence). This CDR3 reads CAWSYPGRTYEQYF. The CDR3 DNA reads as TGTGCCTGGAGTTATCCAGGGCGTACCTACGAGCAGTACTTC.

V gene TRBV5-1 combines with J gene TRBJ1-4; 7 nucleotides agree with TRBD1. V shed 10 bases and J 11 bases; nucleotides not matched to a gene: 8. Germline CDR1 and CDR2: SGHRS and YFSETQ. CDR3 size: 11 residues. The CDR3 region has the DNA TGCGCCTGTCTCCAGGGGGACAAACTGTTTTTT. This translates into CACLQGDKLFF.

On this clone itself: At one end, the junction sequence differs from germline, possibly due to a read error. The V gene is TRBV6-5, the J gene TRBJ1-1; D is unresolved. The CDR3 length is 13 residues. Germline assignment: CDR1 MNHEY and CDR2 SVGAGI. The CDR3 here is CASSLGMNTEVFF. The CDR3 bases are TGTGCCAGCAGTTTGGGCATGAACACTGAAGTTTTCTTT.

The chain is built from TRBV6-5 and TRBJ1-1; TRBD1 matches at 9 bases. CDR1 and CDR2 (germline): MNHEY, SVGAGI. The CDR3 sequence is 15 residues long. V shed 11 bases, J shed 1 base, and the junction held 11 bases outside the gene matches. The CDR3 DNA sequence: TGTGCCGCTAGTTTTGGGACAGGGACGAACACTGAAGCTTTCTTT. This encodes CAASFGTGTNTEAFF.

The chain carries TRBV27 and TRBJ1-1; perhaps TRBD1 as D (5 bases). The ends were cut back, 6 bases at V and 0 bases at J, with 17 bases in the middle. CDR1 and CDR2 from the germline V gene are MNHEY and SMNVEV (reference sequence). This CDR3 region has 16 residues. The CDR3 here is CASSPGGDYVNTEAFF. The CDR3 nucleotides are TGTGCCAGCAGCCCAGGAGGGGATTACGTGAACACTGAAGCTTTCTTT.

The chain uses TRBV19 and TRBJ1-2, with 7 positions matching TRBD1. The CDR3 length is 12 residues. J was trimmed by 10 bases and V by 4 bases; bases with no gene match: 6. Germline CDR1 LNHDA, CDR2 SQIVND (reference sequence). The CDR3: CASSNRDRLYTF. CDR3 DNA sequence: TGTGCCAGTAGTAATCGGGACAGACTCTACACCTTC.

The chain joins TRBV6-1 to TRBJ2-3; TRBD1 is a possible D gene (7 bases). With 1 base removed from V and 8 bases from J, the gap between germline ends came to 13 bases. CDR1 is MNHNS and CDR2 is SASEGT in the germline V gene. CDR3 length: 14 amino acids. The CDR3 bases are TGTGCCAGCAGTGAAGGGTACAGGGGAGGTACGCAGTATTTT. Its translation is CASSEGYRGGTQYF.

V and J are TRBV28 and TRBJ1-4; 8 positions match TRBD1. This CDR3 is 14 amino acids long. The germline V gene has CDR1 MDHEN and CDR2 SYDVKM. V lost 3 bases, J lost 8 bases, and 5 bases stayed unmatched. This chain's CDR3 is CASSLQGAREKLFF. CDR3 nucleotides: TGTGCCAGCAGTTTGCAGGGGGCCCGGGAAAAACTGTTTTTT.

The chain joins TRBV7-9 to TRBJ1-6, with unresolved D. There are 15 residues in the CDR3. Germline assignment: CDR1 SEHNR and CDR2 FQNEAQ (reference sequence). V was pared by 1 base and J by 7 bases, with 11 bases between. The CDR3 DNA reads as TGTGCCAGCAGCTTAGGTCTGGGCCCAAATTCACCCCTCCACTTT. Its translation: CASSLGLGPNSPLHF.

Regarding this clone: The germline gene is not matched at one end of the junction; a read error may be the cause. The J gene is TRBJ2-5, the V gene TRBV7-7, with 10 bases identical to TRBD2. Germline CDR1 and CDR2: SSHAT and FNYEAQ (reference sequence). The CDR3 loop spans 20 amino acids. The CDR3 loop reads CASSLGEALAGVRAQETQYF. The CDR3 nucleotides are TGTGCTAGCAGCTTAGGGGAGGCGCTAGCGGGAGTTCGGGCACAAGAGACCCAGTACTTC.

This clone came up a few times. The chain recombines TRBV6-5 with TRBJ1-3; D may be TRBD1 (5 bases). V lost 7 bases and J 4 bases, leaving 11 bases between the germline ends. The CDR3 runs to 13 residues. In germline, CDR1 is MNHEY, CDR2 SVGAGI. The CDR3 DNA is TGTGCCAGCACCCCCAGGGAAGGAAACACCATATATTTT. This encodes CASTPREGNTIYF.

The genes are TRBV4-1 and TRBJ2-2, with no clear D. The CDR3 has 13 residues. The germline V gene encodes CDR1 MGHRA and CDR2 YSYEKL. Trimming pared 5 bases from V and 8 bases from J, leaving 12 bases between. The CDR3: CASSSSSTGELFF. CDR3 coding DNA: TGCGCCAGCAGCTCATCATCGACAGGGGAGCTGTTTTTT.

The chain is built from TRBV28 and TRBJ2-7; D gene unclear. Germline V lookup: CDR1 MDHEN, CDR2 SYDVKM. The V end lost 4 bases, the J end lost 9 bases, and 13 bases lay between the germline ends. The CDR3 has 12 amino acids. CDR3 coding DNA: TGTGCCAGCAGTTCCGGGTCCCAAGGGCAGTACTTC. It translates to CASSSGSQGQYF.

The chain is built from TRBV4-1 and TRBJ1-6; 9 bases agree with TRBD1. The CDR3 extends over 16 amino acids. With 3 bases clipped from V and 8 bases from J, the junction kept 8 bases outside the gene matches. Germline CDR1 is MGHRA and CDR2 is YSYEKL. CDR3 sequence reads: CASSQPDRGADSPLHF. CDR3 in DNA: TGCGCCAGCAGCCAGCCGGACAGGGGTGCTGATTCACCCCTCCACTTT.

The chain's CDR3 is CASSIHRDRGNNEQFF. In nucleotides, the CDR3 is TGTGCCAGTAGTATACACCGGGACAGGGGAAACAATGAGCAGTTCTTC. The chain is built from TRBV19 and TRBJ2-1, with TRBD1 matching 10 bases. The V and J ends lost 2 bases and 5 bases, in that order; junction bases with no gene match: 6. Germline CDR1 is LNHDA and CDR2 is SQIVND (reference sequence). This CDR3 is built from 16 residues.

The genes are TRBV21-1 and TRBJ2-7; the D segment call TRBD1 is taken from the table without a DNA check. TRBV21-1 is listed as a pseudogene. The CDR3 loop spans 16 amino acids. The CDR3 DNA reads TGTGCCAGCAGCAAAGGTTGGGCAGGGCGGCTCCACGAGCAGTACTTC. Protein: CASSKGWAGRLHEQYF.

In regard to this clone: The missing conserved phenylalanine or tryptophan at the end of this CDR3 makes a read error likely. The chain has TRBV6-1 and TRBJ1-6; D gene unclear. The CDR3 runs to 16 residues. From germline, CDR1 is MNHNS and CDR2 SASEGT. Trimming stripped 3 bases from V and 4 bases from J, with 13 bases between. As DNA, the CDR3 is TGTGCCAGCAGTGACGCCCTCCAGGCTTATAATTCACCCCTCCACCTT. It is translated as CASSDALQAYNSPLHL.